This T cell receptor beta chain was captured by sequencing in a study of lymphopenia after photon versus proton radiotherapy. The study, taken as a whole, reports: Photon-treated patients lost naive T cells and TCR diversity; proton-treated stayed stable. After lymphocyte nadir, photon-treated repertoires showed oligoclonal expansion, especially CD8+ Temra. A bigger post-nadir fall in TCR diversity correlated inversely with survival time in deceased patients. Only patients who died were analyzed for survival; proton advantage is unproven.

About this clone: Antigen: not known.

Only in-frame clones appear in the TCRdb table, and some are missing; sequencing was by immunoSEQ multiplex PCR. The sample records 150,000 to 200,000 clones, 80% to 90% being singletons. This CDR3 is built from 13 residues. In germline, CDR1 is SGHNT, CDR2 YENEEA. V gave up 5 bases and J gave up 9 bases, with 14 bases separating them. This specimen consisted of peripheral blood, obtained from a patient treated with photon-based radiotherapy. The V call is TRBV11-3, the J call TRBJ2-1, with D perhaps TRBD1 or TRBD2 (5 bases each). This clonotype was sampled from a man aged 45-65 years with gastric cancer. The CDR3 loop reads CASSGGGEGEQFF. The CDR3 region has the DNA TGTGCCAGCAGCGGTGGGGGTGAAGGTGAGCAGTTCTTC.